This T cell receptor beta chain comes out of a study of cytomegalovirus exposure and HLA in healthy donors. The study ran its PCR with 60 Vbeta and 13 Jbeta primers. Authors' processing steps: It was a later analysis that counted roughly 80 million unique TCR beta chains, of which about 10 million were shared. TCRdb's table, derived via immunoSEQ multiplex PCR, lists solely in-frame clones and lacks some. The DNA gave D and trimming, while V, J and clone size come from that table. The sample holds 110,000 to 150,000 clones; about 74% are singletons and the top ten take 4.5% to 5%. The clonotype comes from a woman in her forties or fifties in good health and CMV-seronegative. Sample: PBMCs.

The CDR3 DNA sequence: TGTGCCAGCTCACCCCTTCGGGGGAACACCGGGGAGCTGTTTTTT. Its translation is CASSPLRGNTGELFF. The genes are TRBV18 and TRBJ2-2; a weak D match, TRBD2 (5 bases). CDR1 and CDR2 (germline): KGHSH, LQKENI. Trimming cost V 3 bases and J 1 base, with 9 bases left between them. This CDR3 contains 15 residues.